These T cell receptor beta chains were read from a single sample in a study of blood T cell repertoires in COVID-19. Produced via immunoSEQ multiplex PCR; TCRdb's table is partial and in-frame only. The table includes about 200,000 clones, roughly 85% detected once. Sequences were obtained from peripheral blood. Receptors were obtained from a woman older than 75 with acute or convalescent COVID-19. Each CDR3 is given with its conserved first and last residue. A D gene is named only where the DNA matches it firmly. A row's size may be missing; if present it is once, few, many or a size class.

V	D	size	J	DNA	CDR3
TRBV9	NA	NA	TRBJ1-1	TGTGCCAGCAGCGCTGCCGACCGGGAGGCTTTCTTT	CASSAADREAFF
TRBV3-1/TRBV3-2	NA	NA	TRBJ1-6	TGTGCCAGCAGCCAAGGCGGGGCAGGATATAATCCACCCCTCCACTTT	CASSQGGAGYNPPLHF
TRBV18	NA	NA	TRBJ1-3	TGTGCCAGCTCACAGAGCGCTGGAAACACCATATATTTT	CASSQSAGNTIYF
TRBV5-1	NA	few	TRBJ1-4	TGCGCCAGCAGCCCGTTAGCAACTAATGAAAAACTGTTTTTT	CASSPLATNEKLFF
TRBV27	TRBD2	NA	TRBJ2-5	TGTGCCAGTGCGGGAGGGGGGGTGACCCAGTACTTC	CASAGGGVTQYF
TRBV7-9	TRBD1	NA	TRBJ2-2	TGTGCCAGCAGCTGGGGGACAGGACCCACCGGGGAGCTGTTTTTT	CASSWGTGPTGELFF
TRBV7-3	NA	NA	TRBJ2-7	TGTGCCAGCAGCCCAGAGCGAGGGCCCTACGAGCAGTACTTC	CASSPERGPYEQYF
TRBV4-1	NA	NA	TRBJ2-3	TGCGCCAGCAGCCAAGATACAAACACAGATACGCAGTATTTT	CASSQDTNTDTQYF
TRBV5-1	TRBD2	NA	TRBJ2-7	TGCGCCAGCAGCCCCAGGACTAGCGGGACCTACGAGCAGTACTTC	CASSPRTSGTYEQYF
TRBV5-1	NA	NA	TRBJ1-2	TGCGCCAGCAGCCCGCCCGGGGGATTCGGCTACACCTTC	CASSPPGGFGYTF